There are many counts of the clone carrying this T cell receptor (beta chain). The record originates from a study of blood T cell repertoires in COVID-19. Across the study: Acute and convalescent COVID-19 specimens originated in the United States, Italy and Spain. T cells, B-cell-depleted T cells, or PBMCs supplied cDNA or gDNA.

Trimming at V came to 2 bases and at J to 2 bases, leaving 8 bases not matched to a gene. CDR3 size: 16 residues. Germline CDR1 GTSNPN, CDR2 SVGIG (reference sequence). Study processing details: Cell counts per sample came from amplifying reference gene primers. The method was immunoSEQ multiplex PCR; TCRdb's version includes in-frame clones alone and lacks a portion of them. V, J and clone size are taken as reported in that table, and D and trimming were inferred from the DNA itself. Of about 260,000 clones in the sample, 83% were seen once. The V gene is TRBV30, the J gene TRBJ2-7; 11 positions agree with TRBD2. Sequencing was performed on peripheral blood. The TCR originated in a woman aged 45 to 65 who had recovered from COVID-19. CDR3 DNA sequence: TGTGCCTGGAGTCCACCGGGACTAGCGGTGACCTACGAGCAGTACTTC. This translates into CAWSPPGLAVTYEQYF.